Presented here are 16 T cell receptor beta chains from one specimen sequenced in a study of cytomegalovirus exposure and HLA in healthy donors. Measured with immunoSEQ multiplex PCR; TCRdb has only the in-frame clones, and not every one. Of about 69,000 clones in the sample, 96% were seen once. The sequenced material came from PBMCs. Every receptor here comes from a woman aged 18-29 years in good health and CMV-seropositive.

As DNA, the CDR3 is TGCGCCAGCAGCGGGGGGGTCGCGGAGACCCAGTACTTC. This encodes CASSGGVAETQYF. The V call is TRBV5-1, the J call TRBJ2-5; 7 bases align to TRBD2. From germline, CDR1 is SGHRS and CDR2 YFSETQ. The CDR3 is 13 amino acids. Germline trimming cut 4 bases from V and 5 bases from J; bases unmatched to any gene: 5.

The genes are TRBV7-3 and TRBJ2-3; possibly TRBD2 for D (6 bases). This CDR3 region has 14 residues. Germline CDR1 reads SGHTA; CDR2 reads FQGTGA. V was shortened by 5 bases and J by 0 bases, with 9 bases between the two germline ends. Written as DNA, the CDR3 is TGTGCCAGCAGCGCCCGGGGGAGCACAGATACGCAGTATTTT. This sequence encodes CASSARGSTDTQYF. The full variable domain, in which reference TRBV7-3 and TRBJ2-3 provide the parts outside the CDR3, is GAGVSQTPSNKVTEKGKYVELRCDPISGHTALYWYRQSLGQGPEFLIYFQGTGAADDSGLPNDRFFAVRPEGSVSTLKIQRTERGDSAVYLCASSARGSTDTQYFGPGTRLTVL.

The chain joins TRBV11-2 to TRBJ2-1; 9 bases are shared with TRBD1. The CDR3 runs 16 residues. The germline CDR1 and CDR2 sequences are SGHAT and FQNNGV. Trimming cost V 4 bases and J 4 bases; bases outside gene matches: 8. The CDR3 is CASSSSQGQGYNEQFF. CDR3 DNA sequence: TGTGCCAGCAGCTCAAGCCAAGGACAGGGGTACAATGAGCAGTTCTTC.

The gene calls are TRBV27 and TRBJ2-1; 8 bases are shared with TRBD2. CDR1 is MNHEY and CDR2 is SMNVEV in the germline V gene (reference sequence). The CDR3 is 15 amino acids. V dropped 6 bases and J dropped 4; count of bases not matched to a gene: 8. The CDR3 region is CASSFSGTLYNEQFF. Written as DNA, the CDR3 is TGTGCCAGCAGCTTTAGCGGGACCTTATACAATGAGCAGTTCTTC.

The V call is TRBV28, the J call TRBJ2-3, with TRBD2 matching 15 bases. From germline, CDR1 is MDHEN and CDR2 SYDVKM. With V trimmed by 0 bases and J by 0 bases, 13 bases remained unmatched. CDR3 size: 22 residues. DNA for the CDR3: TGTGCCAGCAGTTTATGGGCAGCCGGACTAGCGGGAGGGCCGGTCAGCACAGATACGCAGTATTTT. The encoded protein is CASSLWAAGLAGGPVSTDTQYF.

The chain uses TRBV7-2 and TRBJ1-5; the match to TRBD1 covers 9 bases. Germline V gene lookup returns CDR1 SGHTA and CDR2 FQGNSA. The trim removed 1 base at V and 5 bases at J, leaving 3 bases unmatched. This CDR3 has 15 amino acids. CDR3: CASSLEGTGYQPQHF. The CDR3 region has the DNA TGTGCCAGCAGCTTAGAGGGGACAGGGTATCAGCCCCAGCATTTT.

The chain carries TRBV9 and TRBJ2-7, with no clear D. The ends were cut back, 3 bases at V and 2 bases at J, with 12 bases in the middle. There are 14 residues in the CDR3. Germline loops: CDR1 SGDLS, CDR2 YYNGEE. This chain's CDR3 is CASSAPSPPYEQYF. CDR3 coding DNA: TGTGCCAGCAGCGCCCCCTCCCCCCCCTACGAGCAGTACTTC.

The J gene is TRBJ2-7, the V gene TRBV19; tentatively, D is TRBD2 (6 bases). Trimming shortened V by 1 base and J by 2 bases, and 12 bases separated the two germline ends. Germline CDR1 and CDR2: LNHDA and SQIVND (reference sequence). The CDR3 covers 15 residues. The CDR3 coding sequence is TGTGCCAGTAGTATAGCCCCCTTAGCGGCCTACGAGCAGTACTTC. Protein sequence: CASSIAPLAAYEQYF.

The chain is built from TRBV27 and TRBJ2-1; 7 nucleotides agree with TRBD1. Losses at the gene ends were 4 bases for V and 4 bases for J; bases not matched to a gene: 4. The CDR3 is 14 amino acids. Germline values: CDR1 MNHEY, CDR2 SMNVEV (reference sequence). The CDR3 nucleotides read TGTGCCAGCAGTTGGGACAGACGGTACAATGAGCAGTTCTTC. Its protein is CASSWDRRYNEQFF.

This clone came up once. The chain is built from TRBV19 and TRBJ1-1; D remains unclear. This CDR3 is built from 13 residues. The ends were cut back, 0 bases at V and 3 bases at J, with 5 bases in the middle. The germline gives CDR1 LNHDA, CDR2 SQIVND (reference sequence). This CDR3 is CASSIDRDTEAFF. DNA for the CDR3: TGTGCCAGTAGTATAGATCGGGACACTGAAGCTTTCTTT. The complete variable domain, with remaining parts taken from reference TRBV19 and TRBJ1-1, reads DGGITQSPKYLFRKEGQNVTLSCEQNLNHDAMYWYRQDPGQGLRLIYYSQIVNDFQKGDIAEGYSVSREKKESFPLTVTSAQKNPTAFYLCASSIDRDTEAFFGQGTRLTVV.

The chain has TRBV2 and TRBJ2-1; 16 bases line up with TRBD2. The CDR3 length is 16 residues. The V gene's germline CDR1 is SNHLY and CDR2 FYNNEI. V lost 1 base, J lost 8 bases, and 2 bases stayed unmatched. CDR3 sequence (DNA): TGTGCCAGCAGTGAAGTAGGGACTAGCGGGAGGGATGAGCAGTTCTTC. This translates into CASSEVGTSGRDEQFF.

The rearrangement links TRBV28 to TRBJ1-2; 9 bases align to TRBD1. The CDR3 has 15 residues. After removal of 5 bases from V and 5 bases from J, the junction contained 9 bases not matched to a gene. CDR1 is MDHEN and CDR2 is SYDVKM in the germline V gene. The CDR3: CASSQQGAGAYGYTF. The CDR3 coding sequence is TGTGCCAGCAGTCAACAGGGGGCGGGGGCTTATGGCTACACCTTC.

The CDR3 is CASSLKAGGYNEQFF. The CDR3 DNA sequence: TGTGCCAGCAGCTTAAAAGCGGGAGGTTACAATGAGCAGTTCTTC. The V call is TRBV7-2, the J call TRBJ2-1; 9 bases align to TRBD2. Trimming cost V 2 bases and J 4 bases; bases outside gene matches: 3. Germline V gene sequence: CDR1 SGHTA, CDR2 FQGNSA. This CDR3 contains 15 residues.

The rearrangement links TRBV5-1 to TRBJ2-3; D is perhaps TRBD1 (6 bases). Trimming took off 3 bases at V and 2 bases at J, with 7 bases between the two ends. Per germline, CDR1 SGHRS and CDR2 YFSETQ. CDR3 length: 13 residues. CDR3 sequence: CASSWTDTDTQYF. CDR3 nucleotides: TGCGCCAGCAGCTGGACAGACACAGATACGCAGTATTTT.

The genes are TRBV6-5 and TRBJ1-4, with unresolved D. The V gene lost 6 bases and the J gene lost 4 bases, with 9 bases spanning the gap. In germline, CDR1 is MNHEY, CDR2 SVGAGI. CDR3 length: 13 amino acids. The CDR3 DNA reads as TGTGCCAGCAGAGTCAGATTTAATGAAAAACTGTTTTTT. Translation: CASRVRFNEKLFF.

This chain connects TRBV13 to TRBJ2-7; TRBD1 might be the D (6 bases). Germline V gives CDR1 PRHDT, CDR2 FYEKMQ (reference sequence). CDR3 length: 14 amino acids. Trimming took off 5 bases at V and 3 bases at J, with 14 bases between the two ends. CDR3: CASSPWDTYYEQYF. The CDR3 DNA reads TGTGCCAGCAGCCCATGGGACACCTACTACGAGCAGTACTTC.